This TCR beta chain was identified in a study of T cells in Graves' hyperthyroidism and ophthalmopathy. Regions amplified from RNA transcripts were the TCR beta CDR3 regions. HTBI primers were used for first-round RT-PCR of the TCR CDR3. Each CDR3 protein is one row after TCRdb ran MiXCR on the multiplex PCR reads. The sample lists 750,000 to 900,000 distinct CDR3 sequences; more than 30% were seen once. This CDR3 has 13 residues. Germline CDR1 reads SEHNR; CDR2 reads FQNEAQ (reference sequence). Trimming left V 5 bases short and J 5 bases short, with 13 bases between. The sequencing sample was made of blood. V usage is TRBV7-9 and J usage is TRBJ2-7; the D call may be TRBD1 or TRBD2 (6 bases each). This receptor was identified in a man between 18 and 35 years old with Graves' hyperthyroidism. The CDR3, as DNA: TGTGCCAGCAGCCCGGGGGCTCCGGACGAGCAGTACTTC. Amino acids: CASSPGAPDEQYF.